The T cell receptor (beta chain) under discussion was sequenced for a study of human T cells and chemical hapten exposure. General study findings and limits: TCRs above 1 in 1000 frequency stayed constant with DPC sensitization.

How the authors handled the data: A typical sample had some 87,000 TCRs, with about 23,224 to 700,000 overall. TCRdb re-called the RACE reads with MiXCR, one entry per CDR3 protein. V and J calls and clone size were set by TCRdb, not the authors. Among 65,000 or so distinct CDR3 sequences listed, under 7.5% were seen once. The germline CDR1 and CDR2 sequences are SQVTM and ANQGSEA. V trimming: 5 bases; J trimming: 8 bases; junction bases outside the gene matches: 4. This CDR3 has 13 residues. This clonotype was seen at least ten times. Its specificity is unknown. Time point of the sample: healthy volunteer bleed at 6 weeks. Someone pulled total RNA out of unfractionated whole blood.

The chain is built from TRBV29-1 and TRBJ2-1; 12 bases match TRBD2. Material for sequencing was whole blood. The sequence came from a female donor in good health. Some clones in this sample may be carry-over from other donors' samples. CDR3 nucleotides: TGCAGCGTTTTTCTAGCGGGAGGGCATGAGCAGTTCTTC. It yields the protein CSVFLAGGHEQFF.